This TCR beta chain was identified during a study of graft-versus-host responses after intestinal transplantation. Overall study: Multivisceral, liver-intestinal, or isolated intestinal grafts went to recipients. The study gave all recipients anti-thymocyte globulin induction, then tacrolimus and steroids for about 3 years. General study findings and limits: Early HvG declines after transplant were associated with peak circulating GvH clone levels. Allografts from individuals with graft-donor T cell macrochimerism displayed high graft-versus-host to host-versus-graft clonal ratios.

A note on this clone: Its target is unknown.

The length of the CDR3 is 13 residues. Trimming took 6 bases from V and 5 from J, leaving 13 bases between them. The germline V gene has CDR1 MGHRA and CDR2 YSYEKL. Generated by immunoSEQ multiplex PCR, the TCRdb table keeps only in-frame clones and is missing some. The sample has 90,000 to 130,000 clones, more than 90% seen once. Sequences were derived from unstimulated CD4+ T cells sorted from spleen or lymph node cells, sampled before transplant. V gene TRBV4-1 combines with J gene TRBJ2-5, with D tentatively TRBD1 or TRBD2 (5 bases each). This TCR was sampled from a human donor who was the organ donor for an intestinal transplant. This CDR3 is CASSRGPMETQYF. CDR3 in DNA: TGCGCCAGCAGTCGGGGCCCAATGGAGACCCAGTACTTC.